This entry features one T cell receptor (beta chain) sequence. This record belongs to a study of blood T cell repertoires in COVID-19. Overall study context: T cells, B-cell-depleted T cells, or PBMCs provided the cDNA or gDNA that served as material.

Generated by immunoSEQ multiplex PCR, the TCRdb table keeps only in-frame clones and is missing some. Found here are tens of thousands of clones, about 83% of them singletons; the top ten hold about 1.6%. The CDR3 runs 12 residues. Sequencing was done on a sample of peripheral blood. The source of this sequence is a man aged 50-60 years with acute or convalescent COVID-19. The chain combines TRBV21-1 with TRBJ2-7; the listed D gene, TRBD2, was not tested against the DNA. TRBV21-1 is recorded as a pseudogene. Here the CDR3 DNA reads TGTGCCAGCAGCAAATACTCCTACGAGCAGTACTTC. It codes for CASSKYSYEQYF.